This T cell receptor (beta chain) was recovered during a study of T cell responses to AZD1222 COVID-19 vaccine (dated by TCRdb to the early 2020s). About the full investigation: Because spike-specific TCR depth and breadth did not differ between the two schedules, AZD1222 recipients who got a second dose at roughly 4 weeks were pooled with those who got a second dose at roughly 12 weeks. Trial participants were enrolled into age subgroups of 18-55, 56-69 and 70-plus years, which contained roughly 140, 27 and 60 TCR-sequenced participants, respectively. TCR sequencing was performed for 233 trial participants, of whom 200 to 220 were given two doses of AZD1222 and around 25 were given two doses of MenACWY control vaccine. Study-wide findings and limitations: Because no samples from the day 14 peak response were available, repertoires could be characterized only after the peak T cell response. The 56-69-year group was small, and its depth increase did not reach significance, likely because of low power. After two AZD1222 doses, spike-specific TCR breadth and depth were significantly higher than at day 0 and than in MenACWY recipients. Vaccine-associated CD4 TCRs spanned the whole spike protein, with dominant responses in regions 160-218 and 743-854. Participants were mostly white British, with more females than males. The authors suggested clonal diversity may have been underestimated. Epitopes outside the regions mutated in the B.1.351 and B.1.1.7 variants were reportedly recognized by nearly half of the unique spike-specific TCRs. Only six or seven AZD1222 recipients were SARS-CoV-2 seropositive at baseline, limiting conclusions about previously exposed vaccinees.

Remarks on this clone: Its antigen specificity is not known. No much larger clone is present one base from it, and per-base qualities are unavailable.

The time point label, read with the paper, signifies: baseline before first vaccination. Vaccinee samples came from UK trials COV001 and COV002, including a single-blind randomized controlled phase 2/3 trial of AZD1222 (ChAdOx1 nCoV-19) in healthy adults. Trial participant PBMC samples were collected at day 0 and day 28 after the second dose for TCRbeta chain sequencing. The CDR3 holds 13 amino acids from the cysteine to the phenylalanine. Kept here is only the CDR3 DNA, which spans 39 bases and is read in frame from base 1. The germline V gene supplies CDR1 SGHTA and CDR2 FQGNSA. Trimming takes 4 bases from V and 4 bases from J, and the germline ends sit 10 bases apart. The CDR3 regions of human TCRbeta chains were analyzed by immunosequencing. Per the authors' processing: TCRs in the repertoires were compared against a reference library of SARS-CoV-2-specific TCRs that had been generated with the MIRA antigen-specificity platform. Breadth was defined as the fraction of unique TCRs that were SARS-CoV-2-associated. Depth was defined as the fraction of total T cells that were SARS-CoV-2-associated. Using the MIRA data, each spike-specific TCR was mapped to the spike region that the TCR reacts to and placed in a CD4 or CD8 class. Log10-transformed breadth and depth values were compared by one-way ANOVA with Sidak's multiple comparisons tests. TCRdb provides this immuneACCESS table in a form limited to in-frame rearrangements. Some clones are lacking; in checked studies, under half of them reflect an unresolved V gene, and why the rest are absent is not known. The V and J calls and the clone size are those of that table, but D and trimming were determined from the DNA. The sample table records some 86,000 clones; 70% to 85% of these occur just once. In total, the top ten clones hold roughly 20% of the sample.

The TCR sequence derives from an adult in good health. The sample in question was peripheral blood, obtained on day 0 of AZD1222 vaccination. The sequence links TRBV7-2 to TRBJ2-5; there is no confident call for the D gene. The sequence in DNA is TGTGCCAGCAGCTCCGGAGTAAGAGAGACCCAGTACTTC. This gives the protein CASSSGVRETQYF.